Following are 9 T cell receptor beta chains from one sample sequenced in a study of early T cells in non-severe SARS-CoV-2 infection. Each CDR3 protein gets one entry after TCRdb re-called the 5' RACE reads with MiXCR. The repertoire includes about 110,000 distinct CDR3 sequences, 11% of them detected once, and 6.5% to 8% sits in the top ten. Sequencing input: whole blood. These receptors all stem from an adult who was a healthcare worker with PCR-confirmed SARS-CoV-2 infection or an uninfected control (not recorded which).

In its sample, this clonotype was seen a few times. V usage is TRBV28 and J usage is TRBJ1-3; D is unresolved. The germline gives CDR1 MDHEN, CDR2 SYDVKM. V was shortened by 2 bases and J by 7 bases, with 6 bases between the two germline ends. The CDR3 is 12 amino acids. In DNA form, the CDR3 reads TGTGCCAGCAGTTTAACTCCCAACACCATATATTTT. Protein sequence: CASSLTPNTIYF.

This clonotype was detected many times. The V and J genes are TRBV5-1 and TRBJ2-2; 7 positions agree with TRBD2. CDR1 and CDR2 (germline): SGHRS, YFSETQ. The trim removed 3 bases at V and 1 base at J, leaving 6 bases unmatched. CDR3 size: 16 residues. CDR3 loop: CASSYPSGKNTGELFF. The CDR3 bases are TGCGCCAGCAGCTATCCCAGCGGGAAGAACACCGGGGAGCTGTTTTTT.

This clonotype was picked up many times. The chain combines TRBV14 with TRBJ2-3; perhaps TRBD2 as D (6 bases). CDR3 length: 14 amino acids. V lost 0 bases to trimming and J lost 7 bases, with 11 bases between them. Germline V CDR1 and CDR2: SGHDN, FVKESK. This CDR3 reads CASSQELALNTQYF. The DNA of the CDR3 is TGTGCCAGCAGCCAAGAGCTAGCGTTAAATACGCAGTATTTT.

This clonotype occurred many times. The V call is TRBV27, the J call TRBJ2-7; TRBD2 is a possible D gene (6 bases). The germline V gene encodes CDR1 MNHEY and CDR2 SMNVEV (reference sequence). The V and J ends lost 5 bases and 3 bases respectively, with 11 bases between them. The CDR3 extends over 13 amino acids. The chain's CDR3 is CASSRENRYEQYF. The CDR3 DNA is TGTGCCAGCAGTCGGGAGAACCGCTACGAGCAGTACTTC.

At least ten counts were recorded for this clonotype. The V call is TRBV28, the J call TRBJ2-7, with D perhaps matching TRBD2 (7 bases). This CDR3 region has 14 residues. Germline V gene sequence: CDR1 MDHEN, CDR2 SYDVKM. V was shortened by 3 bases and J by 6 bases, with 15 bases between the two germline ends. The CDR3 DNA follows: TGTGCCAGCAGTTTCCGGGGGGCGATTAGCGAGCAGTACTTC. Its translation is CASSFRGAISEQYF.

This clonotype appeared many times. This chain joins TRBV4-1 and TRBJ1-1; the D is unclear. Germline CDR1 reads MGHRA; CDR2 reads YSYEKL. The CDR3 has 12 amino acids. V lost 0 bases, J lost 11 bases, and 10 bases lay in between. The CDR3 reads CASSQEVGRAFF. The CDR3 coding sequence is TGCGCCAGCAGCCAAGAGGTCGGGAGGGCTTTCTTT.

This clonotype was detected a few times. The chain has TRBV25-1 and TRBJ2-5; tentatively, D is TRBD1 (6 bases). The CDR3 is 13 residues long. Trimming stripped 10 bases from V and 2 bases from J, with 14 bases between. Germline V CDR1 and CDR2: MGHDK, SYGVNS. CDR3 sequence (DNA): TGTGCCAACATGGGACATAATCAAGAGACCCAGTACTTC. Translating gives CANMGHNQETQYF.

The chain's CDR3 is CASSPGQGNSYEQYF. CDR3 DNA: TGTGCCAGCAGTCCTGGACAGGGCAACTCCTACGAGCAGTACTTC. V gene TRBV28 combines with J gene TRBJ2-7, with 8 positions matching TRBD1. In germline, CDR1 is MDHEN, CDR2 SYDVKM. The CDR3 is made up of 15 amino acids. The trim removed 5 bases at V and 0 bases at J, leaving 6 bases unmatched.

This clonotype occurred many times. The chain uses TRBV25-1 and TRBJ2-7, with no clear D. Deletions cut 4 bases from V and 7 bases from J, with 17 bases between. CDR1 MGHDK and CDR2 SYGVNS come from the germline V gene. CDR3 length: 14 residues. CDR3 amino acids: CASSVISDSEEQYF. In DNA form, the CDR3 reads TGTGCCAGCAGTGTAATCTCAGATTCGGAAGAGCAGTACTTC.